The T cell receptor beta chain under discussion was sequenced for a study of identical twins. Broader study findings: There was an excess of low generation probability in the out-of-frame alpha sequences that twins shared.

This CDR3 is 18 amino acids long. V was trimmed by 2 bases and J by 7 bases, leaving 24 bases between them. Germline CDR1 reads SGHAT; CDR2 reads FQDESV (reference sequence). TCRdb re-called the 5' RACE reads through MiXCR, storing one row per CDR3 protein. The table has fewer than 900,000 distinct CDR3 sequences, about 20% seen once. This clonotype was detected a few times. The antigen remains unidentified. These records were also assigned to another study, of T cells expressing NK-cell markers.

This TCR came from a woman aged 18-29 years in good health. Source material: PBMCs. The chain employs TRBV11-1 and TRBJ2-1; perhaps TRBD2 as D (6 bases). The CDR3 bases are TGTGCCAGCAGCTTACTAACTCTAAGCGGGCGGCTTGGGAATGAGCAGTTCTTC. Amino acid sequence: CASSLLTLSGRLGNEQFF.